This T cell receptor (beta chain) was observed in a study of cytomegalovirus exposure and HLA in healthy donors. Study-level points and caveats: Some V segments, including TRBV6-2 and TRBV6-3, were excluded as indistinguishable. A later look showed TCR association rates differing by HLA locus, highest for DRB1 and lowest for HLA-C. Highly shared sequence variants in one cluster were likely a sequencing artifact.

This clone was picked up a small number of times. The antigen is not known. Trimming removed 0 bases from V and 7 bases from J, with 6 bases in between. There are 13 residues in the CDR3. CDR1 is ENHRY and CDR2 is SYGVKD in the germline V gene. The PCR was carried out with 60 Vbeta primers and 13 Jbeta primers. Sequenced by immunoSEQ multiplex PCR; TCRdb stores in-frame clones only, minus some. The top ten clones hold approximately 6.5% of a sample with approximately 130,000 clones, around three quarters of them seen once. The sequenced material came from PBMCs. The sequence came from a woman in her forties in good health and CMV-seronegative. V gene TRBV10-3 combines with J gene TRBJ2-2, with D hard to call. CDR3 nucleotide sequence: TGTGCCATCAGTGAGTCTTACAGCGGGGAGCTGTTTTTT. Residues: CAISESYSGELFF.